The text below deals with one T cell receptor beta chain. The antigen remains unidentified. CMV status came from CD4+ IFNgamma after overnight CMV lysate stimulation. Cells stained for CD3, CD4, CD8, CD45RA and CD27 were sorted into four subsets. These data originate in a study of naive and memory T cell subsets. Overall study results and limits: In naive cells, over 95% of TCR sequences were seen only once. Gini index rose across naive, CM, EM and EMRA in CD4 and CD8.

The beta constant-region primer was an equimolar mix of two oligonucleotides covering TRBC1 and TRBC2. Ligated cDNA was amplified by four rounds of PCR with nested alpha and beta constant-region primers and SP2. From the UMI-ligation and nested PCR reads, TCRdb called clonotypes with MiXCR, one entry per CDR3 protein. The profile shows roughly 80,000 distinct CDR3 sequences, approximately 10% of them singletons. The CDR3 runs 14 residues. Deletions cut 5 bases from V and 4 bases from J, with 11 bases between. The germline V gene encodes CDR1 MDHEN and CDR2 SYDVKM. The receptor was isolated from a human donor in good health. The rearrangement joins TRBV28 to TRBJ2-2; no firm D call. The sequenced sample was naive CD8+ T cells from blood. CDR3 in DNA: TGTGCCAGCAGTACCTGGACGGTCACCGGGGAGCTGTTTTTT. This sequence encodes CASSTWTVTGELFF.